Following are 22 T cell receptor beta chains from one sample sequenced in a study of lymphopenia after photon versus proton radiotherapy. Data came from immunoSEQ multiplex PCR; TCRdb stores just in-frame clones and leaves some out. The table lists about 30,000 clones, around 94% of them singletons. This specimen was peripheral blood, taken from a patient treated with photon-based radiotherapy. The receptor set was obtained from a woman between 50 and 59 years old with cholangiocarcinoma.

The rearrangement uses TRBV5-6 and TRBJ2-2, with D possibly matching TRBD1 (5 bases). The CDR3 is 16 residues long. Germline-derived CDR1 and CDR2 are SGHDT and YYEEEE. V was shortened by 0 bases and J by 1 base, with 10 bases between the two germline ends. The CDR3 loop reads CASSLATALNTGELFF. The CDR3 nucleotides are TGTGCCAGCAGCTTGGCGACAGCCCTGAACACCGGGGAGCTGTTTTTT.

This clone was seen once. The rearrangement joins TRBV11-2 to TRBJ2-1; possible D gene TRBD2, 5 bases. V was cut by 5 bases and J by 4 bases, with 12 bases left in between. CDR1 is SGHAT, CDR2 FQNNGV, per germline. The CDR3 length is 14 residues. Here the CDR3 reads CASSPRRGYNEQFF. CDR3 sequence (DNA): TGTGCCAGCAGCCCCAGACGGGGTTACAATGAGCAGTTCTTC.

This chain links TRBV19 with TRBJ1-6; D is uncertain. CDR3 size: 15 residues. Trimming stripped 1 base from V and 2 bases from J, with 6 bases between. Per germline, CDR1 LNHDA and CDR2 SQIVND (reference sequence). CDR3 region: CASSIAATYNSPLHF. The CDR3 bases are TGTGCCAGTAGTATAGCGGCGACCTATAATTCACCCCTCCACTTT.

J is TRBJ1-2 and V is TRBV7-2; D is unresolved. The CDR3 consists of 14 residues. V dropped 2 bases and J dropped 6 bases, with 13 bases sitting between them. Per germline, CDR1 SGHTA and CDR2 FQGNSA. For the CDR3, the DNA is TGTGCCAGCAGCTTAATGTCAGCTAGCGATGGCTACACCTTC. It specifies CASSLMSASDGYTF.

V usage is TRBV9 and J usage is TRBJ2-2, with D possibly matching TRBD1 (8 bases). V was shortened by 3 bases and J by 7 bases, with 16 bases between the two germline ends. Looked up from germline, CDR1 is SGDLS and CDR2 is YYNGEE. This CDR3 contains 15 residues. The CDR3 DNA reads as TGTGCCAGCAGCGAGAGCGGGACAGGTCGCGGGGAGCTGTTTTTT. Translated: CASSESGTGRGELFF.

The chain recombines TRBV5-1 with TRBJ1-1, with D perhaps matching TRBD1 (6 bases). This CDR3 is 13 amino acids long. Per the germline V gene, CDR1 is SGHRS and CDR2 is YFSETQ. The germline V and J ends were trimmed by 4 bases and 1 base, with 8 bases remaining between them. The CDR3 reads CASSRQENTEAFF. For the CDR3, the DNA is TGCGCCAGCAGCCGACAGGAGAACACTGAAGCTTTCTTT.

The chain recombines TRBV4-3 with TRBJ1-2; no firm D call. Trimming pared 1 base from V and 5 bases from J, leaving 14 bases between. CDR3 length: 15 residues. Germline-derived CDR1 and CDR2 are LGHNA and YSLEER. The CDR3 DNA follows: TGCGCCAGCAGCCAAGGCGGAGTCAGCGCATATGGCTACACCTTC. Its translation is CASSQGGVSAYGYTF.

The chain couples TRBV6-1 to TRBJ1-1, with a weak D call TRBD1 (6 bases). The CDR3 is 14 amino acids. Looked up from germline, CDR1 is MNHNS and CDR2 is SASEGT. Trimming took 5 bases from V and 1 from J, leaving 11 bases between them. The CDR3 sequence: CASSFRGTNTEAFF. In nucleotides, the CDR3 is TGTGCCAGCAGTTTTAGGGGGACGAACACTGAAGCTTTCTTT.

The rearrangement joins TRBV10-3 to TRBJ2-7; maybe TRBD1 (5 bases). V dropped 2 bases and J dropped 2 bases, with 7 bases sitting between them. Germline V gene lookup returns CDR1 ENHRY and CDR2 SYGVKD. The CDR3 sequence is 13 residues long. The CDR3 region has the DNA TGTGCCATCAGTGAGCAGGGCACCTACGAGCAGTACTTC. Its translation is CAISEQGTYEQYF.

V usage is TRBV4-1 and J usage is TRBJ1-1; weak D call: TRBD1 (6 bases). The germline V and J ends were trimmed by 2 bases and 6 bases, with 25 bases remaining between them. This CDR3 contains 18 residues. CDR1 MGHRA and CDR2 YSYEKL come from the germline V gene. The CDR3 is CASSQILVVNFTGSEAFF. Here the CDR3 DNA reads TGCGCCAGCAGCCAAATTTTGGTGGTGAATTTTACAGGGTCTGAAGCTTTCTTT.

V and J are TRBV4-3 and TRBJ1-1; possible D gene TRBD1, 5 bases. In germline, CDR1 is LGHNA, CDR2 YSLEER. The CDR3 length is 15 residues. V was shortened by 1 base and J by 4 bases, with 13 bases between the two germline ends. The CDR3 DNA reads TGCGCCAGCAGCCAAGGGGGGAGGGTCCCCACTGAAGCTTTCTTT. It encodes CASSQGGRVPTEAFF.

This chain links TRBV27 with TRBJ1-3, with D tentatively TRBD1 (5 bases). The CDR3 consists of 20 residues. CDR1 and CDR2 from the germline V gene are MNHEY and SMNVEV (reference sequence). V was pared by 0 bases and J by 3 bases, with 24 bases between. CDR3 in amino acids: CASSLSPRRSAGPDGNTIYF. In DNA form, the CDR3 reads TGTGCCAGCAGTTTATCCCCTAGGAGGTCGGCGGGGCCGGATGGAAACACCATATATTTT.

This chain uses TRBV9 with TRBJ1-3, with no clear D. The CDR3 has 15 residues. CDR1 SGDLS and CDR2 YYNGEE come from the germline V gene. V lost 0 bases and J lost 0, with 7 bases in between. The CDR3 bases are TGTGCCAGCAGCGTAGCTCCGTACTCTGGAAACACCATATATTTT. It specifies CASSVAPYSGNTIYF.

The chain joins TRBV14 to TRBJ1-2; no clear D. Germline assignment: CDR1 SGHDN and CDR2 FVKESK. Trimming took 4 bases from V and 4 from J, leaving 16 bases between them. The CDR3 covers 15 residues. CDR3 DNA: TGTGCCAGCAGCCCAGTCCCGGGCTGGGCCTATGGCTACACCTTC. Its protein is CASSPVPGWAYGYTF. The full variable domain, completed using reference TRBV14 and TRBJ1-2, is EAGVTQFPSHSVIEKGQTVTLRCDPISGHDNLYWYRRVMGKEIKFLLHFVKESKQDESGMPNNRFLAERTGGTYSTLKVQPAELEDSGVYFCASSPVPGWAYGYTFGSGTRLTVV.

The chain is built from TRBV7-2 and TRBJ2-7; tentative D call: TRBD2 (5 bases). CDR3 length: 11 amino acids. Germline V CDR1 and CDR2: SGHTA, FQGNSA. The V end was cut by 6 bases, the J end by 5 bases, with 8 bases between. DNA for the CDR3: TGTGCCAGCAGACAAGCGGACGAGCAGTACTTC. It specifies CASRQADEQYF. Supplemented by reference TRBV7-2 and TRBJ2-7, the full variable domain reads GAGVSQSPSNKVTEKGKDVELRCDPISGHTALYWYRQSLGQGLEFLIYFQGNSAPDKSGLPSDRFSAERTGGSVSTLTIQRTQQEDSAVYLCASRQADEQYFGPGTRLTVT.

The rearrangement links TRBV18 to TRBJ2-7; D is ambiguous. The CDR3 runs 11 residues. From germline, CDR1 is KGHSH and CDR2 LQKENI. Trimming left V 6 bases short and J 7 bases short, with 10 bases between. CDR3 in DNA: TGTGCCAGCTCCCAAACGTGGGAGCAGTACTTC. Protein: CASSQTWEQYF. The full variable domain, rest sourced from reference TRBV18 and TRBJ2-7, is NAGVMQNPRHLVRRRGQEARLRCSPMKGHSHVYWYRQLPEEGLKFMVYLQKENIIDESGMPKERFSAEFPKEGPSILRIQQVVRGDSAAYFCASSQTWEQYFGPGTRLTVT.

The CDR3 DNA sequence: TGTGCCAGCAGTATACAGGGCTTCGGAGGCCAGCCCCAGCATTTT. Translating gives CASSIQGFGGQPQHF. This rearrangement joins TRBV6-6 to TRBJ1-5, with D maybe TRBD1 (6 bases). Germline CDR1 MNHNY, CDR2 SVGAGI (reference sequence). Trimming stripped 5 bases from V and 7 bases from J, with 18 bases between. CDR3 length equals 15 residues.

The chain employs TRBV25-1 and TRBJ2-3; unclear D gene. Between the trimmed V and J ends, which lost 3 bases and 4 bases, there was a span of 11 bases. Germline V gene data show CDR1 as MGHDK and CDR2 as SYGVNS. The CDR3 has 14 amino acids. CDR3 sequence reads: CASSEHANADTQYF. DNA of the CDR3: TGTGCCAGCAGTGAGCATGCGAACGCAGATACGCAGTATTTT.

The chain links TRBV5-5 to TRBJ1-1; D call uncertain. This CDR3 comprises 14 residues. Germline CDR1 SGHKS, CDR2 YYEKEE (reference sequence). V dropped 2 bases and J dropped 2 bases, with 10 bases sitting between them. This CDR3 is CASSFRDSNTEAFF. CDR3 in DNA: TGTGCCAGCAGCTTTAGGGATTCCAACACTGAAGCTTTCTTT.

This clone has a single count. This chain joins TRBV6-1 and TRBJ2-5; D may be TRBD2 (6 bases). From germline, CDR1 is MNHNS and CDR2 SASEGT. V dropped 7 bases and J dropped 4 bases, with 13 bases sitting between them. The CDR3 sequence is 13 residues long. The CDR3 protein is CASTVSGGETQYF. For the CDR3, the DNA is TGTGCCAGCACAGTTAGCGGAGGAGAGACCCAGTACTTC.

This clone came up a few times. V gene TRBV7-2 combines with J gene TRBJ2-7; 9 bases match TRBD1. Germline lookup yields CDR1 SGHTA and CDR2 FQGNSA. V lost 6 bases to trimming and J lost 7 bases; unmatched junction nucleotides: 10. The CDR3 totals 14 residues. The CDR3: CASRDGQGRWEQYF. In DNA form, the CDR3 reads TGTGCCAGCAGGGACGGACAGGGGCGGTGGGAGCAGTACTTC.

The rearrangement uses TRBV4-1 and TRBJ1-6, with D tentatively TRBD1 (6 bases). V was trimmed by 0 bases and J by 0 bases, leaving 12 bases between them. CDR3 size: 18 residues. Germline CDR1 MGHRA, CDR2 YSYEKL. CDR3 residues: CASSQDLQGSSYNSPLHF. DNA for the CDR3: TGCGCCAGCAGCCAAGATCTCCAGGGGAGCTCCTATAATTCACCCCTCCACTTT.